Included here is one TCR beta chain sequence, with context. In this sample, this clonotype turned up many times. What antigen it recognizes has not been identified. No base-level quality is on record; no much larger clone is a single base apart. This specimen belongs to a study of T cell repertoires in cytomegalovirus infection (dated by TCRdb to about 2019). About the investigation overall: Donor HLA type was relevant to the analysis, because carriage of CMV infection together with the matching HLA type was indicated by public TCR beta signatures. General conclusions and limits of the study: The ex vivo response was dominated by HLA-C-restricted CMV-specific TCR beta clonotypes, which also provided the single most frequent clonotype in two of eight donors. In both this cohort and an independent roughly 350-donor cohort, the cumulative frequency of public TCR beta family members distinguished carriers of CMV infection plus the relevant HLA type.

As encoded in the germline V gene, CDR1 is MNHEY while CDR2 is SVGAGI. From its cysteine to its phenylalanine, the CDR3 spans 15 amino acids. The read is trimmed to its CDR3 DNA, 45 bases read in frame from base 1. The junction shows trimming of 6 bases on V and 8 bases on J, plus 20 bases between the germline ends. This sample was sequenced with an Illumina HiSeq 1500. TCRdb trimmed public reads at Q25 via fastp, called clones via MiXCR and kept in-frame beta chains. Each entry merges the rows of one CDR3 protein and shows their most common DNA and genes. Recorded for this sample are approximately 500,000 distinct CDR3 sequences; 16% of them occurred a single time. The ten largest clones capture 20% to 30% of the sample.

Specimen: CD8+ T cells from PBMCs. This receptor was obtained from a human donor in good health (CMV status not recorded). Some clones in this sample may be carry-over from other donors' samples. The chain is made from TRBV6-5 and TRBJ2-1; the D gene is perhaps TRBD2, on 5 matching bases. The CDR3 protein sequence reads: CASSAQDGIGDEQFF. The DNA reads TGTGCCAGCAGCGCGCAGGACGGGATAGGCGATGAGCAGTTCTTC.